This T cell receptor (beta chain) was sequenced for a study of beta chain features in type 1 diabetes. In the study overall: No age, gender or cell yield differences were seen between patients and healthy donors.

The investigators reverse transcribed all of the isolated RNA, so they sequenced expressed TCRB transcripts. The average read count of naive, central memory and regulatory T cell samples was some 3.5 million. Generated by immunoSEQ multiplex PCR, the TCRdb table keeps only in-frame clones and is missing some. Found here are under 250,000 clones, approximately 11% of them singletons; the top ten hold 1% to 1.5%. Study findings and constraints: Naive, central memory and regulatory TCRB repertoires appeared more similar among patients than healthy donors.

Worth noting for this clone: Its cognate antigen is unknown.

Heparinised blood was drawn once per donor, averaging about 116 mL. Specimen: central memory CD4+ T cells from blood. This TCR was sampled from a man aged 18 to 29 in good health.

Written as DNA, the CDR3 is TGTGCCAGCAGTGGAGACAGGGATTCGGGCTCTGGGGCCAACGTCCTGACTTTC. As protein: CASSGDRDSGSGANVLTF. The chain recombines TRBV6-1 with TRBJ2-6; 7 nucleotides line up with TRBD1. The germline CDR1 and CDR2 sequences are MNHNS and SASEGT. The CDR3 runs 18 residues. After removal of 4 bases from V and 0 bases from J, the junction contained 9 bases not matched to a gene.